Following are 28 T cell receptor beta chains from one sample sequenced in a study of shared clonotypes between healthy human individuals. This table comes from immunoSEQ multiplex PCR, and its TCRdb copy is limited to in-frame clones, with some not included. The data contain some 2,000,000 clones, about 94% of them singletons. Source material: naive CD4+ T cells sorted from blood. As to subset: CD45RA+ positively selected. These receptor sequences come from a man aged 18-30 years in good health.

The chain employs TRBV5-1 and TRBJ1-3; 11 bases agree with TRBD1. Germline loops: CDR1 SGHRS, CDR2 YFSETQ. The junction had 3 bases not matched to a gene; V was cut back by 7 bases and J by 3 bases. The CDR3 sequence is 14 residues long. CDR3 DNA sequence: TGCGCCAGCGGACAGGGGGCAGGTGGAAACACCATATATTTT. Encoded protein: CASGQGAGGNTIYF.

CDR3 sequence (DNA): TGTGCCAGCAGTGCCCCTCAGATTCGCGGGAAGGATACGCAGTATTTT. This codes for CASSAPQIRGKDTQYF. The chain carries TRBV6-1 and TRBJ2-3, with D perhaps matching TRBD2 (6 bases). V was shortened by 4 bases and J by 6 bases, with 20 bases between the two germline ends. This CDR3 region has 16 residues. The germline V gene has CDR1 MNHNS and CDR2 SASEGT.

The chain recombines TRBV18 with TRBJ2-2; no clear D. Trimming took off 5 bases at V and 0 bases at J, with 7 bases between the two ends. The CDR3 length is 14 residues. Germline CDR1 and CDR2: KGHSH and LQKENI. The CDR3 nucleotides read TGTGCCAGCTCATCGCTACCGAACACCGGGGAGCTGTTTTTT. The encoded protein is CASSSLPNTGELFF.

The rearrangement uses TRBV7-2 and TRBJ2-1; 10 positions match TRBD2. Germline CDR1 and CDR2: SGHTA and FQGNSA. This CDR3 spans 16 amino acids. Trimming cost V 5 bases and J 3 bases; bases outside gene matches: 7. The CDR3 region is CASSLTSGESYNEQFF. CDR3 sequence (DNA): TGTGCCAGCAGCCTAACTAGCGGGGAGAGCTACAATGAGCAGTTCTTC.

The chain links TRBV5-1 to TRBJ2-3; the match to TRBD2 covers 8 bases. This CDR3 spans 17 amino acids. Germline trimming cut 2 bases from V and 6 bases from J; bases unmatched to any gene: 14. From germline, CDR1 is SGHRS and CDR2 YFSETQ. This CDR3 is CASSLRSSGGGYDTQYF. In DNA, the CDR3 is TGCGCCAGCAGCTTAAGGTCTTCGGGCGGGGGGTATGATACGCAGTATTTT.

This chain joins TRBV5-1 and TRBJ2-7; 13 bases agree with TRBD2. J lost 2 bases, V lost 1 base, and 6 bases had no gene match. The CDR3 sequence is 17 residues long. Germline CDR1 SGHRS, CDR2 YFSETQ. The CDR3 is CASSLSSGTSGTYEQYF. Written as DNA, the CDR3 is TGCGCCAGCAGCTTGAGTTCCGGGACTAGCGGGACCTACGAGCAGTACTTC.

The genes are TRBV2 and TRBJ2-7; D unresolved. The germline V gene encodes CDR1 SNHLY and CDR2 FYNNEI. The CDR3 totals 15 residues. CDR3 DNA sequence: TGTGCTAACAGCGTCTTACCCTCTACAACCTACGAGCAGTACTTC. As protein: CANSVLPSTTYEQYF.

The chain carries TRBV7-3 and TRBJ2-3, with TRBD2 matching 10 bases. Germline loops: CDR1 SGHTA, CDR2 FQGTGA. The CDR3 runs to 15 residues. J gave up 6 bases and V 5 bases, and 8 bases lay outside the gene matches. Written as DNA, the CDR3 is TGTGCCAGCAGCGCGGGCGGGACTAGCGCGGATACGCAGTATTTT. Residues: CASSAGGTSADTQYF.

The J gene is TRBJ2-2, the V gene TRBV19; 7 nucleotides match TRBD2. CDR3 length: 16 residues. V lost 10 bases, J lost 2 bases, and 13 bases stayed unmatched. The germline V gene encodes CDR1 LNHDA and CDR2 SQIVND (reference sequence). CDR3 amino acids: CATRDGGTTNTGELFF. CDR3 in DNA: TGTGCCACCCGCGACGGGGGGACTACTAACACCGGGGAGCTGTTTTTT.

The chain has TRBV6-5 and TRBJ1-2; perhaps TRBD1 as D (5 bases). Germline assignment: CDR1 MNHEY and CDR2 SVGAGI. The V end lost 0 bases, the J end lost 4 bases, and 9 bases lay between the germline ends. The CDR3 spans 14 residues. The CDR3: CASSYSKGSYGYTF. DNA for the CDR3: TGTGCCAGCAGTTACTCGAAGGGGTCCTATGGCTACACCTTC.

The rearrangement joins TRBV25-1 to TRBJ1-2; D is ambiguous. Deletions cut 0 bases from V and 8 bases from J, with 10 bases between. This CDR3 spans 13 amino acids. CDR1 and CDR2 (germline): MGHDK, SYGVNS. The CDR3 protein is CASSEYWDSGYTF. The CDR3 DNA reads TGTGCCAGCAGTGAATATTGGGATTCGGGCTACACCTTC.

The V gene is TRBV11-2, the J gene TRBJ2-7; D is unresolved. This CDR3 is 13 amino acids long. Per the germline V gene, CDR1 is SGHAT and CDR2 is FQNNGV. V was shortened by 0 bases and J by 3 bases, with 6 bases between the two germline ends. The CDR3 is CASSLETDYEQYF. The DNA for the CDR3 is TGTGCCAGCAGCTTAGAGACGGACTACGAGCAGTACTTC. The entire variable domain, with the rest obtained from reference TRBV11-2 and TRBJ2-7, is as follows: EAGVAQSPRYKIIEKRQSVAFWCNPISGHATLYWYQQILGQGPKLLIQFQNNGVVDDSQLPKDRFSAERLKGVDSTLKIQPAKLEDSAVYLCASSLETDYEQYFGPGTRLTVT.

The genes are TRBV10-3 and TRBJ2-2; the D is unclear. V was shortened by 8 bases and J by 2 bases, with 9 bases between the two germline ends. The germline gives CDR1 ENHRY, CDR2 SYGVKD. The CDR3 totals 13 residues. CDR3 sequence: CAIDRANTGELFF. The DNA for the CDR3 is TGTGCCATCGACCGGGCCAACACCGGGGAGCTGTTTTTT.

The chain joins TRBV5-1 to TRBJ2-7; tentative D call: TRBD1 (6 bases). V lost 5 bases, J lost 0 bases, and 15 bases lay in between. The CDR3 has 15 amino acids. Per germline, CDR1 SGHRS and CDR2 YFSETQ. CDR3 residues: CASRVGTPDSYEQYF. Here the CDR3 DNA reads TGCGCCAGCAGGGTCGGGACACCGGACTCCTACGAGCAGTACTTC.

The CDR3 protein is CASSIRHGNGNTIYF. As DNA, the CDR3 is TGTGCCAGCAGCATACGACACGGGAACGGAAACACCATATATTTT. V usage is TRBV7-2 and J usage is TRBJ1-3; D is ambiguous. Trimming shortened V by 5 bases and J by 4 bases, and 15 bases separated the two germline ends. The germline V gene has CDR1 SGHTA and CDR2 FQGNSA. This CDR3 region has 15 residues.

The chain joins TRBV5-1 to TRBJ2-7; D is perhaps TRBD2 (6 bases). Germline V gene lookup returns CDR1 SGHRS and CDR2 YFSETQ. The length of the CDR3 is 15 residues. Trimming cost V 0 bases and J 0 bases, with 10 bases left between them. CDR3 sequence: CASSLDGGNSYEQYF. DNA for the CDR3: TGCGCCAGCAGCTTGGATGGAGGGAACTCCTACGAGCAGTACTTC. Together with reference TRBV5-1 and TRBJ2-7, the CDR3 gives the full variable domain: KAGVTQTPRYLIKTRGQQVTLSCSPISGHRSVSWYQQTPGQGLQFLFEYFSETQRNKGNFPGRFSGRQFSNSRSEMNVSTLELGDSALYLCASSLDGGNSYEQYFGPGTRLTVT.

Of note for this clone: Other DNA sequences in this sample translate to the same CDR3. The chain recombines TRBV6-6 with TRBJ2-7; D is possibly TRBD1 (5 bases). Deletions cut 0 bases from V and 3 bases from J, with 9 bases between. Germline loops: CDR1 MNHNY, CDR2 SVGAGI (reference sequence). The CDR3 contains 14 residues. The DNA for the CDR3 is TGTGCCAGCAGTTACTCGAGGCAGGGCTACGAGCAGTACTTC. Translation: CASSYSRQGYEQYF.

CDR3 loop: CASSLSGTLNYGYTF. DNA of the CDR3: TGCGCCAGCAGCTTATCCGGGACACTTAACTATGGCTACACCTTC. V is TRBV5-1 and J is TRBJ1-2; D possibly corresponds to TRBD1 (6 bases). Between the trimmed V and J ends, which lost 2 bases and 1 base, there was a span of 12 bases. The CDR3 contains 15 residues. Germline V gene data show CDR1 as SGHRS and CDR2 as YFSETQ.

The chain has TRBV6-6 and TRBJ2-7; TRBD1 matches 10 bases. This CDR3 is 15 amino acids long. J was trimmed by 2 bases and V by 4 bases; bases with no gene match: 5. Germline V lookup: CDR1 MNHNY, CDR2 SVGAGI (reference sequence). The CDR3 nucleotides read TGTGCCAGCAGTTTTAGGACAGGGGGTCCCTACGAGCAGTACTTC. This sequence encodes CASSFRTGGPYEQYF.

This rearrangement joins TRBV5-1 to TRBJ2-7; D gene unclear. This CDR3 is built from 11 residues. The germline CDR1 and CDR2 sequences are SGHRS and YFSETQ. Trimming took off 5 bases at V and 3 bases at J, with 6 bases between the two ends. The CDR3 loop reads CASSSLYEQYF. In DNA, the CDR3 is TGCGCCAGCAGTTCCCTCTACGAGCAGTACTTC.

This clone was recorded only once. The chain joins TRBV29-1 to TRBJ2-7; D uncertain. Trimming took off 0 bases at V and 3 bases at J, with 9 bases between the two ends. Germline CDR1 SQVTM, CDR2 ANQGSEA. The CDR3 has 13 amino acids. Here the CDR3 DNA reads TGCAGCGTTGAAGACGGGCCGATCTACGAGCAGTACTTC. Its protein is CSVEDGPIYEQYF.

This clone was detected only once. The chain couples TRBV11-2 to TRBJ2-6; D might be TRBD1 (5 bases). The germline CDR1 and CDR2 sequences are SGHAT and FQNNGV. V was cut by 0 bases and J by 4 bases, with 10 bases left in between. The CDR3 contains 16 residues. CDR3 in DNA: TGTGCCAGCAGCTTAGACAGGGTGGAAGGGGCCAACGTCCTGACTTTC. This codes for CASSLDRVEGANVLTF.

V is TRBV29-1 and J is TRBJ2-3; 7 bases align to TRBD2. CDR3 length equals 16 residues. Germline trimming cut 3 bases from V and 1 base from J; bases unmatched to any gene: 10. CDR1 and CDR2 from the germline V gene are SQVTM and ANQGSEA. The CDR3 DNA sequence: TGCAGCGTTGACGTTTGGGGGGGATCAGGCACAGATACGCAGTATTTT. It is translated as CSVDVWGGSGTDTQYF.

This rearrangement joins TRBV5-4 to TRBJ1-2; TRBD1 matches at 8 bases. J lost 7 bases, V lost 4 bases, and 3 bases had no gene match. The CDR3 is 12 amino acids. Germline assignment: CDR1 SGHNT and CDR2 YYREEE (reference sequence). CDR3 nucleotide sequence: TGTGCCAGCAGCCCGGACAGGGCTGGCTACACCTTC. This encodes CASSPDRAGYTF. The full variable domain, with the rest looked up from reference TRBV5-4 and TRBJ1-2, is ETGVTQSPTHLIKTRGQQVTLRCSSQSGHNTVSWYQQALGQGPQFIFQYYREEENGRGNFPPRFSGLQFPNYSSELNVNALELDDSALYLCASSPDRAGYTFGSGTRLTVV.

This chain's CDR3 is CASRGPNYNSPLHF. The DNA for the CDR3 is TGTGCCAGCAGGGGGCCAAACTATAATTCACCCCTCCACTTT. The V and J genes are TRBV28 and TRBJ1-6; possibly TRBD1 for D (5 bases). CDR1 MDHEN and CDR2 SYDVKM come from the germline V gene. The CDR3 length is 14 residues. Trimming pared 6 bases from V and 3 bases from J, leaving 9 bases between.

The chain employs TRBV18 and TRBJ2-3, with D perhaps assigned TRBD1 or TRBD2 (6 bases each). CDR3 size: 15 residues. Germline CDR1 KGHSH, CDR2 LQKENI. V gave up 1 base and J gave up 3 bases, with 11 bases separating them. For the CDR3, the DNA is TGTGCCAGCTCACCACAGCAGGGGACTACAGATACGCAGTATTTT. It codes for CASSPQQGTTDTQYF.

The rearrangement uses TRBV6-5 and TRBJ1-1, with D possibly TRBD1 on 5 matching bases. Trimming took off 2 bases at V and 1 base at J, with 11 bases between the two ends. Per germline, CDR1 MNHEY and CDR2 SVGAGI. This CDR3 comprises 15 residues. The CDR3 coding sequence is TGTGCCAGCAGTTACCGCAGCAGGGCGAACACTGAAGCTTTCTTT. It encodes CASSYRSRANTEAFF.

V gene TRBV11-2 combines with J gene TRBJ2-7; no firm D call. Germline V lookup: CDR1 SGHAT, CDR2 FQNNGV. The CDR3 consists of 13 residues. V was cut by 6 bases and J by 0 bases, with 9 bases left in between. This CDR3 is CASSNSLSYEQYF. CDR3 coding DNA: TGTGCCAGCAGTAACAGTCTCTCCTACGAGCAGTACTTC.